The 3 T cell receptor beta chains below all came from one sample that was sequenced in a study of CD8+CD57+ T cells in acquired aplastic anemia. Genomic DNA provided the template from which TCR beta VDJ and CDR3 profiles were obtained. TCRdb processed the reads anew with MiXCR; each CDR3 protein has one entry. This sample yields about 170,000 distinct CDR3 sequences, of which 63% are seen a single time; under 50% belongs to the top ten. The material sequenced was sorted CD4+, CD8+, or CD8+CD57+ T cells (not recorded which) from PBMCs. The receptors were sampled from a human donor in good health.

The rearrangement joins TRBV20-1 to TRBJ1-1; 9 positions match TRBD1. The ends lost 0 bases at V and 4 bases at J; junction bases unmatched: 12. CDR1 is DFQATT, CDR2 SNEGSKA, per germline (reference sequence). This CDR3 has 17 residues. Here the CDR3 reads CSARDRHRGRTSTEAFF. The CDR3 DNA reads TGCAGTGCTAGAGATAGGCACAGGGGGCGGACGAGCACTGAAGCTTTCTTT.

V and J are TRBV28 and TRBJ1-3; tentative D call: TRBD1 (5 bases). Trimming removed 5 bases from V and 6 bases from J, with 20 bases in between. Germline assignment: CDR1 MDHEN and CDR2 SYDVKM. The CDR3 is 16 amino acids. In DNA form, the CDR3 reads TGTGCCAGCAGTACCTGGACGGGACCCAGAGCAAACACCATATATTTT. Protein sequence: CASSTWTGPRANTIYF.

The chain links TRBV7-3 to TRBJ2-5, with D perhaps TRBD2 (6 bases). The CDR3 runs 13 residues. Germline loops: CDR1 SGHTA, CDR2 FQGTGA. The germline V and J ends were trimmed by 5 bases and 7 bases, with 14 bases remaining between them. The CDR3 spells CASSVGTGGTQYF. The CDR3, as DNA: TGTGCCAGCAGCGTAGGGACCGGGGGGACCCAGTACTTC.